Presented here are 32 T cell receptor beta chains from one specimen sequenced in a study of blood T cell repertoires in COVID-19. Profiling relied on immunoSEQ multiplex PCR, and the TCRdb table lists in-frame clones only, not all of them. The table has around 130,000 clones, about 86% seen once. The sequencing sample was made of PBMCs or T cells enriched from blood (not recorded which). The receptors were sampled from a woman aged 45 to 65 who had recovered from COVID-19.

The V call is TRBV6-2 or TRBV6-3, the J call TRBJ1-5; 11 nucleotides agree with TRBD1. V was clipped by 5 bases and J by 0 bases; unmatched bases: 6. The CDR3 totals 17 residues. Germline V CDR1 and CDR2: MNHEY, SVGEGT. CDR3 amino acids: CASSPGTGGNSNQPQHF. The CDR3 DNA reads TGTGCCAGCAGTCCGGGGACAGGGGGAAATAGCAATCAGCCCCAGCATTTT.

The genes are TRBV9 and TRBJ2-3; D remains unclear. CDR1 and CDR2 (germline): SGDLS, YYNGEE. The V and J ends lost 0 bases and 2 bases respectively, with 7 bases between them. The CDR3 spans 14 residues. The CDR3 region is CASSVGRVTDTQYF. CDR3 coding DNA: TGTGCCAGCAGCGTAGGCCGGGTCACAGATACGCAGTATTTT.

This sequence joins TRBV7-9 and TRBJ2-2, with TRBD1 matching 10 bases. This CDR3 region has 16 residues. In germline, CDR1 is SEHNR, CDR2 FQNEAQ (reference sequence). The junction had 6 bases not matched to a gene; V was cut back by 5 bases and J by 3 bases. CDR3 in DNA: TGTGCCAGCAGCATTCCCGGGACAGGGGACACCGGGGAGCTGTTTTTT. It codes for CASSIPGTGDTGELFF.

This clone appeared a single time. This chain links TRBV27 with TRBJ2-2; 7 nucleotides agree with TRBD1. The germline gives CDR1 MNHEY, CDR2 SMNVEV (reference sequence). The trim removed 4 bases at V and 3 bases at J, leaving 5 bases unmatched. CDR3 size: 15 residues. The CDR3 here is CASSSTGVDTGELFF. The CDR3 nucleotides are TGTGCCAGCAGTTCTACAGGGGTAGACACCGGGGAGCTGTTTTTT.

The rearrangement links TRBV30 to TRBJ1-2; weak D call: TRBD1 (6 bases). This CDR3 is 15 amino acids long. V was clipped by 0 bases and J by 4 bases, with 15 bases between them. The V gene's germline CDR1 is GTSNPN and CDR2 SVGIG (reference sequence). CDR3 DNA: TGTGCCTGGAGTGTCACGTCCCGGACAGCCTATGGCTACACCTTC. Protein: CAWSVTSRTAYGYTF.

This chain joins TRBV2 and TRBJ2-2; D is unresolved. Germline lookup yields CDR1 SNHLY and CDR2 FYNNEI. CDR3 length: 15 amino acids. The V and J ends lost 8 bases and 0 bases respectively, with 13 bases between them. The CDR3, as DNA: TGTGCCAGCGGCAGAGGAATCGCGAACACCGGGGAGCTGTTTTTT. Its protein product is CASGRGIANTGELFF.

As to this clone: Additional DNA sequences in this sample encode the identical CDR3. The V gene is TRBV5-5, the J gene TRBJ2-7; 9 bases agree with TRBD1. CDR3 length equals 14 residues. Germline CDR1 and CDR2: SGHKS and YYEKEE (reference sequence). Trimming at V came to 3 bases and at J to 3 bases, leaving 4 bases not matched to a gene. For the CDR3, the DNA is TGTGCCAGCAGCTCGGGACAGGGTGGCTACGAGCAGTACTTC. Its translation: CASSSGQGGYEQYF. Full variable domain (rest looked up from reference TRBV5-5 and TRBJ2-7): DAGVTQSPTHLIKTRGQQVTLRCSPISGHKSVSWYQQVLGQGPQFIFQYYEKEERGRGNFPDRFSARQFPNYSSELNVNALLLGDSALYLCASSSGQGGYEQYFGPGTRLTVT.

The chain has TRBV7-8 and TRBJ2-3; 8 bases fit TRBD2. This CDR3 comprises 16 residues. Germline values: CDR1 SGHVS, CDR2 FQNEAQ. V shed 4 bases and J 1 base; nucleotides not matched to a gene: 7. This chain's CDR3 is CASSSKGAGGTDTQYF. CDR3 DNA: TGTGCCAGCAGCTCTAAGGGAGCGGGGGGCACAGATACGCAGTATTTT.

This chain links TRBV10-3 with TRBJ2-1, with TRBD2 matching over 16 bases. The trim removed 4 bases at V and 10 bases at J, leaving 13 bases unmatched. CDR3 length: 18 residues. Germline lookup yields CDR1 ENHRY and CDR2 SYGVKD. The CDR3 sequence is CAISAGTSGGAEGGEQFF. The CDR3 DNA reads TGTGCCATCAGTGCCGGGACTAGCGGGGGGGCCGAGGGTGGAGAGCAGTTCTTC.

The chain has TRBV2 and TRBJ2-7; TRBD1 agrees at 7 bases. The J segment lost 3 bases and the V segment lost 5 bases, leaving 7 bases of the junction unmatched. CDR3 length: 14 amino acids. The germline V gene encodes CDR1 SNHLY and CDR2 FYNNEI. This chain's CDR3 is CASSIGQVYYEQYF. In DNA, the CDR3 is TGTGCCAGCAGTATTGGACAGGTTTACTACGAGCAGTACTTC.

The V gene is TRBV12-3 or TRBV12-4, the J gene TRBJ1-5; tentative D call: TRBD1 (6 bases). The CDR3 length is 13 residues. V lost 3 bases to trimming and J lost 5 bases, with 8 bases between them. DNA for the CDR3: TGTGCCAGCAGTTTGGACAGAGATCAGCCCCAGCATTTT. It yields the protein CASSLDRDQPQHF.

The J gene is TRBJ1-2, the V gene TRBV4-1; a possible D gene is TRBD1 (5 bases). The length of the CDR3 is 16 residues. Germline-derived CDR1 and CDR2 are MGHRA and YSYEKL. Trimming cost V 3 bases and J 4 bases, with 18 bases left between them. The CDR3 DNA reads as TGCGCCAGCAGCCAGACCGGAGGGGCCTCCAGCTATGGCTACACCTTC. Protein product: CASSQTGGASSYGYTF.

The genes are TRBV6-5 and TRBJ2-7, with 10 bases identical to TRBD2. Germline V gives CDR1 MNHEY, CDR2 SVGAGI. The CDR3 extends over 15 amino acids. The V gene end was trimmed by 0 bases and the J gene end by 5 bases; junction bases not matched to a gene: 4. CDR3 region: CASSYSASGGDEQYF. The CDR3 bases are TGTGCCAGCAGTTACTCGGCTAGCGGGGGTGACGAGCAGTACTTC.

This chain connects TRBV7-3 to TRBJ2-2; tentatively, D is TRBD2 (5 bases). The V and J ends lost 3 bases and 2 bases respectively, with 16 bases between them. The germline CDR1 and CDR2 sequences are SGHTA and FQGTGA. The CDR3 covers 17 residues. The CDR3 spells CASSFFPAGENTGELFF. The CDR3 region has the DNA TGTGCCAGCAGCTTTTTCCCTGCGGGCGAAAACACCGGGGAGCTGTTTTTT. Combining the CDR3 with reference TRBV7-3 and TRBJ2-2 gives the whole variable domain GAGVSQTPSNKVTEKGKYVELRCDPISGHTALYWYRQSLGQGPEFLIYFQGTGAADDSGLPNDRFFAVRPEGSVSTLKIQRTERGDSAVYLCASSFFPAGENTGELFFGEGSRLTVL.

On this clone itself: One junction end does not reproduce the germline sequence, and a read error may be involved. The V gene is TRBV30, the J gene TRBJ2-5; D is unresolved. In germline, CDR1 is GTSNPN, CDR2 SVGIG (reference sequence). CDR3 length: 12 residues. As DNA, the CDR3 is TGTGCCTGGAGCTACAACCAAGAGGCCCAGTACTTC. It encodes CAWSYNQEAQYF.

This sequence joins TRBV5-1 and TRBJ2-7; a weak D match, TRBD2 (5 bases). CDR1 is SGHRS, CDR2 YFSETQ, per germline. The CDR3 runs 12 residues. The V gene lost 0 bases and the J gene lost 5 bases, with 6 bases spanning the gap. In DNA, the CDR3 is TGCGCCAGCAGCTTGGTAGCGAACGAGCAGTACTTC. Amino acid sequence: CASSLVANEQYF. Combining the CDR3 with reference TRBV5-1 and TRBJ2-7 gives the whole variable domain KAGVTQTPRYLIKTRGQQVTLSCSPISGHRSVSWYQQTPGQGLQFLFEYFSETQRNKGNFPGRFSGRQFSNSRSEMNVSTLELGDSALYLCASSLVANEQYFGPGTRLTVT.

V and J are TRBV25-1 and TRBJ1-2, with 10 bases fitting TRBD1. The V gene's germline CDR1 is MGHDK and CDR2 SYGVNS. V lost 7 bases, J lost 5 bases, and 7 bases stayed unmatched. The CDR3 length is 14 residues. CDR3 protein: CASTQTGGGYGYTF. The CDR3 coding sequence is TGTGCCAGCACTCAGACAGGGGGCGGATATGGCTACACCTTC.

The chain links TRBV7-9 to TRBJ1-4, with 9 positions matching TRBD1. Germline CDR1 reads SEHNR; CDR2 reads FQNEAQ (reference sequence). J lost 7 bases, V lost 5 bases, and 5 bases had no gene match. The CDR3 spans 14 residues. CDR3 residues: CASSAGQGGEKLFF. CDR3 DNA: TGTGCCAGCAGCGCGGGACAGGGTGGTGAAAAACTGTTTTTT.

The sample holds a few counts of this clone. This chain links TRBV19 with TRBJ1-2; maybe TRBD1 (5 bases). This CDR3 comprises 14 residues. Germline V gives CDR1 LNHDA, CDR2 SQIVND (reference sequence). V was clipped by 5 bases and J by 4 bases, with 14 bases between them. The CDR3 protein is CASSASDRLYGYTF. CDR3 coding DNA: TGTGCCAGTAGTGCCTCCGACAGACTCTATGGCTACACCTTC.

The genes are TRBV6-2 or TRBV6-3 and TRBJ2-1, with 12 bases identical to TRBD1. The trim removed 5 bases at V and 0 bases at J, leaving 11 bases unmatched. Germline assignment: CDR1 MNHEY and CDR2 SVGEGT. The CDR3 consists of 19 residues. For the CDR3, the DNA is TGTGCCAGCAGTGCCCGGGACAGGGGGCGTTTTGACTCCTACAATGAGCAGTTCTTC. It translates to CASSARDRGRFDSYNEQFF.

This clone occurred once. J is TRBJ1-3 and V is TRBV18; D is perhaps TRBD1 (5 bases). Per the germline V gene, CDR1 is KGHSH and CDR2 is LQKENI. The CDR3 is 17 amino acids. Trimming removed 3 bases from V and 0 bases from J, with 15 bases in between. The CDR3 reads CASSPGGTQNSGNTIYF. The DNA of the CDR3 is TGTGCCAGCTCACCGGGGGGGACCCAAAACTCTGGAAACACCATATATTTT. The variable domain in full, completed from reference TRBV18 and TRBJ1-3, reads NAGVMQNPRHLVRRRGQEARLRCSPMKGHSHVYWYRQLPEEGLKFMVYLQKENIIDESGMPKERFSAEFPKEGPSILRIQQVVRGDSAAYFCASSPGGTQNSGNTIYFGEGSWLTVV.

This chain uses TRBV29-1 with TRBJ1-1; unclear D gene. CDR3 length: 12 amino acids. The ends were cut back, 4 bases at V and 1 base at J, with 7 bases in the middle. Germline V CDR1 and CDR2: SQVTM, ANQGSEA. The CDR3 DNA is TGCAGCGTTGTACGGGAGAACACTGAAGCTTTCTTT. It translates to CSVVRENTEAFF.

This clone showed up just a few times. The chain couples TRBV6-5 to TRBJ2-1, with D uncertain. Germline V lookup: CDR1 MNHEY, CDR2 SVGAGI. CDR3 size: 15 residues. The V gene lost 10 bases and the J gene lost 0 bases, with 16 bases spanning the gap. CDR3 nucleotides: TGTGCCACCTTAGATGAACCTGGCTCCTACAATGAGCAGTTCTTC. It encodes CATLDEPGSYNEQFF.

The chain combines TRBV4-3 with TRBJ1-4, with a weak D call TRBD1 (5 bases). This CDR3 is built from 16 residues. Trimming removed 4 bases from V and 7 bases from J, with 19 bases in between. The germline V gene encodes CDR1 LGHNA and CDR2 YSLEER. The CDR3 nucleotides read TGCGCCAGCAGCCTTAGTTGGGGGGGTTCTGGTGAAAAACTGTTTTTT. It specifies CASSLSWGGSGEKLFF.

DNA for the CDR3: TGTGCCATCAGTGAGCGACAGGACAACCTAGACGAGCAGTACTTC. This translates into CAISERQDNLDEQYF. This chain connects TRBV10-3 to TRBJ2-7; the D gene is possibly TRBD1 (6 bases). The CDR3 runs 15 residues. Germline lookup yields CDR1 ENHRY and CDR2 SYGVKD. V dropped 2 bases and J dropped 5 bases, with 16 bases sitting between them.

The chain couples TRBV3-1 (or the pseudogene TRBV3-2) to TRBJ1-5; D gene uncertain. Per germline, CDR1 LGHDT and CDR2 YNNKEL (reference sequence). The CDR3 length is 15 residues. Trimming left V 1 base short and J 1 base short, with 8 bases between. The CDR3 nucleotides read TGTGCCAGCAGCCAAGCCCGAGGGAGCAATCAGCCCCAGCATTTT. Translating it yields CASSQARGSNQPQHF.

The chain joins TRBV4-3 to TRBJ2-2, with TRBD1 matching 9 bases. The length of the CDR3 is 14 residues. Germline trimming cut 4 bases from V and 5 bases from J; bases unmatched to any gene: 2. The V gene's germline CDR1 is LGHNA and CDR2 YSLEER. In nucleotides, the CDR3 is TGCGCCAGCAGCCGAGACAGGGGGACCGGGGAGCTGTTTTTT. It yields the protein CASSRDRGTGELFF.

The chain employs TRBV5-1 and TRBJ1-2, with D possibly TRBD1 on 5 matching bases. The CDR3 contains 15 residues. Trimming removed 4 bases at V and 2 bases at J, with 15 bases between. The germline gives CDR1 SGHRS, CDR2 YFSETQ. DNA for the CDR3: TGCGCCAGCAGCCCTACCGTGACAGCCAACTATGGCTACACCTTC. Translation gives CASSPTVTANYGYTF.

Written as DNA, the CDR3 is TGTGCCAGTAGGGACAGGTCGTTCGACAATGAGCAGTTCTTC. Protein: CASRDRSFDNEQFF. The rearrangement uses TRBV19 and TRBJ2-1, with 7 positions matching TRBD1. The CDR3 runs to 14 residues. Losses at the gene ends were 6 bases for V and 5 bases for J; bases not matched to a gene: 7. Germline CDR1 and CDR2: LNHDA and SQIVND (reference sequence).

The gene calls are TRBV30 and TRBJ1-2, with TRBD1 matching 7 bases. There are 16 residues in the CDR3. Germline V gene sequence: CDR1 GTSNPN, CDR2 SVGIG (reference sequence). J gave up 2 bases and V 0 bases, and 9 bases lay outside the gene matches. The CDR3 loop is CAWSVLYLGQNYGYTF. The CDR3 nucleotides read TGTGCCTGGAGTGTATTATACTTGGGACAGAACTATGGCTACACCTTC.

The chain has TRBV6-2 or TRBV6-3 and TRBJ2-7; D not resolved. In germline, CDR1 is MNHEY, CDR2 SVGEGT. Trimming took 4 bases from V and 3 from J, leaving 7 bases between them. The CDR3 runs 12 residues. Here the CDR3 DNA reads TGTGCCAGCAGTTCGTTATTCTACGAGCAGTACTTC. This translates into CASSSLFYEQYF.

The chain uses TRBV6-5 and TRBJ2-7; 15 bases line up with TRBD2. CDR3 size: 16 residues. In germline, CDR1 is MNHEY, CDR2 SVGAGI. V gave up 2 bases and J gave up 4 bases; unmatched junction bases: 3. The CDR3 reads CASSYLGTSGRYEQYF. Here the CDR3 DNA reads TGTGCCAGCAGTTACCTGGGGACTAGCGGGAGGTACGAGCAGTACTTC.